The 20 T cell receptor beta chains reported below all come from one sample, sequenced in a study of blood T cell repertoires in COVID-19. Clones were sequenced by immunoSEQ multiplex PCR, and TCRdb holds only the in-frame ones, with some missing. The sample holds hundreds of thousands of clones, about 91% seen once. The material sequenced was peripheral blood. The receptors come from a man aged 80 or over with acute or convalescent COVID-19.

This clone came up a few times. This rearrangement joins TRBV5-4 to TRBJ1-1; no reliable D call. Germline CDR1 reads SGHNT; CDR2 reads YYREEE (reference sequence). Trimming took off 0 bases at V and 0 bases at J, with 6 bases between the two ends. This CDR3 has 14 residues. The CDR3 protein is CASSLGLLNTEAFF. CDR3 sequence (DNA): TGTGCCAGCAGCTTGGGACTGCTGAACACTGAAGCTTTCTTT.

The chain has TRBV7-6 and TRBJ2-2, with D possibly TRBD1 on 6 matching bases. This CDR3 contains 15 residues. Germline CDR1 reads SGHVS; CDR2 reads FNYEAQ. V lost 3 bases to trimming and J lost 6 bases, with 14 bases between them. The chain's CDR3 is CASSFGTQSPGELFF. CDR3 DNA sequence: TGTGCCAGCAGCTTTGGGACACAGTCACCCGGGGAGCTGTTTTTT.

This chain uses TRBV5-1 with TRBJ2-3; tentatively, D is TRBD2 (6 bases). The CDR3 covers 17 residues. V lost 0 bases and J lost 3, with 17 bases in between. Germline V CDR1 and CDR2: SGHRS, YFSETQ. In nucleotides, the CDR3 is TGCGCCAGCAGCTTGGGGGGCGGGGTAGGCGTTACAGATACGCAGTATTTT. The encoded protein is CASSLGGGVGVTDTQYF.

The V gene is TRBV6-2 or TRBV6-3, the J gene TRBJ2-7; the D gene is possibly TRBD1 (6 bases). V was shortened by 0 bases and J by 1 base, with 13 bases between the two germline ends. The CDR3 has 16 amino acids. CDR1 is MNHEY and CDR2 is SVGEGT in the germline V gene. The DNA for the CDR3 is TGTGCCAGCAGTTACTCTAGGACCAGGGGATCCTACGAGCAGTACTTC. Its protein product is CASSYSRTRGSYEQYF.

In this sample, this clone turned up a few times. The chain carries TRBV19 and TRBJ2-7; tentatively, D is TRBD1 (6 bases). V was shortened by 4 bases and J by 0 bases, with 13 bases between the two germline ends. Germline CDR1 is LNHDA and CDR2 is SQIVND (reference sequence). The CDR3 covers 15 residues. The CDR3 DNA reads as TGTGCCAGTAGTACGGAAGACAGGAGCTCCTACGAGCAGTACTTC. Residues: CASSTEDRSSYEQYF.

The J gene is TRBJ2-1, the V gene TRBV7-2, with 7 nucleotides matching TRBD2. The V gene end was trimmed by 3 bases and the J gene end by 6 bases; junction bases not matched to a gene: 8. The germline CDR1 and CDR2 sequences are SGHTA and FQGNSA. This CDR3 has 15 amino acids. The CDR3 nucleotides read TGTGCCAGCAGCTTGGAGGGGCGGGGGTTCAATGAGCAGTTCTTC. This sequence encodes CASSLEGRGFNEQFF.

The chain couples TRBV27 to TRBJ1-1; a weak D match, TRBD1 (6 bases). Germline CDR1 MNHEY, CDR2 SMNVEV (reference sequence). V gave up 5 bases and J gave up 3 bases, with 10 bases separating them. The CDR3 is made up of 13 amino acids. CDR3 protein: CASSPQGYTEAFF. The CDR3 DNA follows: TGTGCCAGCAGTCCTCAGGGGTACACTGAAGCTTTCTTT.

The J gene is TRBJ2-5, the V gene TRBV10-3; D is possibly TRBD1 (5 bases). The CDR3 length is 15 residues. The V gene lost 0 bases and the J gene lost 1 base, with 9 bases spanning the gap. Germline assignment: CDR1 ENHRY and CDR2 SYGVKD. The CDR3 DNA is TGTGCCATCAGTGAGTCGATAGGGGTCCAAGAGACCCAGTACTTC. Translating gives CAISESIGVQETQYF.

In this sample, this clone turned up once. V and J are TRBV28 and TRBJ1-4; no clear D. The germline V and J ends were trimmed by 6 bases and 3 bases, with 14 bases remaining between them. This CDR3 is built from 15 residues. CDR1 and CDR2 (germline): MDHEN, SYDVKM. The CDR3 DNA reads as TGTGCCAGCAGCGCCGGTGGTCGGGCTAATGAAAAACTGTTTTTT. It encodes CASSAGGRANEKLFF.

This chain uses TRBV2 with TRBJ2-1, with 10 positions matching TRBD2. The CDR3 loop spans 15 amino acids. Germline loops: CDR1 SNHLY, CDR2 FYNNEI. The ends lost 2 bases at V and 12 bases at J; junction bases unmatched: 10. CDR3 region: CASSELAGGGGGQFF. CDR3 in DNA: TGTGCCAGCAGTGAATTAGCGGGAGGAGGAGGAGGGCAGTTCTTC. The whole variable domain, remainder taken from reference TRBV2 and TRBJ2-1, is EPEVTQTPSHQVTQMGQEVILRCVPISNHLYFYWYRQILGQKVEFLVSFYNNEISEKSEIFDDQFSVERPDGSNFTLKIRSTKLEDSAMYFCASSELAGGGGGQFFGPGTRLTVL.

This rearrangement joins TRBV19 to TRBJ1-5; 7 nucleotides align to TRBD1. The CDR3 runs 14 residues. V was clipped by 8 bases and J by 0 bases; unmatched bases: 4. The germline CDR1 and CDR2 sequences are LNHDA and SQIVND (reference sequence). The CDR3 bases are TGTGCCAGTTGGGACAGATATAGCAATCAGCCCCAGCATTTT. Translated: CASWDRYSNQPQHF. Full variable domain (missing parts from reference TRBV19 and TRBJ1-5): DGGITQSPKYLFRKEGQNVTLSCEQNLNHDAMYWYRQDPGQGLRLIYYSQIVNDFQKGDIAEGYSVSREKKESFPLTVTSAQKNPTAFYLCASWDRYSNQPQHFGDGTRLSIL.

The gene calls are TRBV28 and TRBJ1-5, with unresolved D. The CDR3 is made up of 14 amino acids. V was pared by 3 bases and J by 4 bases, with 10 bases between. In germline, CDR1 is MDHEN, CDR2 SYDVKM. The CDR3: CASSLDNRNQPQHF. The CDR3 region has the DNA TGTGCCAGCAGTTTGGATAACAGAAATCAGCCCCAGCATTTT.

The rearrangement links TRBV11-1 to TRBJ1-4, with unresolved D. The V end lost 1 base, the J end lost 8 bases, and 14 bases lay between the germline ends. The CDR3 is 15 residues long. Germline CDR1 SGHAT, CDR2 FQDESV (reference sequence). CDR3 sequence reads: CASSLDRLPEEKLFF. In DNA form, the CDR3 reads TGTGCCAGCAGCTTAGATCGACTCCCGGAGGAAAAACTGTTTTTT.

J is TRBJ1-5 and V is TRBV21-1; TRBD1, the D gene given by the table, was not confirmed from the DNA. TRBV21-1 is designated a pseudogene. The CDR3 covers 18 residues. CDR3 loop: CASSKAPCNNTRHQPQHF. The DNA of the CDR3 is TGTGCCAGCAGCAAAGCTCCTTGCAACAACACCCGTCATCAGCCCCAGCATTTT.

The count of this clone is one. The gene calls are TRBV19 and TRBJ1-1, with TRBD1 identical over 10 bases. The CDR3 loop spans 14 amino acids. CDR1 LNHDA and CDR2 SQIVND come from the germline V gene (reference sequence). V dropped 3 bases and J dropped 4; count of bases not matched to a gene: 2. In DNA, the CDR3 is TGTGCCAGTAGTATGGGGGACAGGGGCACTGAAGCTTTCTTT. Its protein product is CASSMGDRGTEAFF.

The chain links TRBV19 to TRBJ2-5; perhaps TRBD2 as D (6 bases). The germline V and J ends were trimmed by 6 bases and 2 bases, with 13 bases remaining between them. The CDR3 totals 14 residues. Germline V gene sequence: CDR1 LNHDA, CDR2 SQIVND (reference sequence). The CDR3 loop is CASRDSGRQETQYF. Written as DNA, the CDR3 is TGTGCCAGTAGAGATAGCGGACGACAAGAGACCCAGTACTTC.

The chain has TRBV18 and TRBJ1-5; D uncertain. Germline CDR1 reads KGHSH; CDR2 reads LQKENI. V gave up 3 bases and J gave up 5 bases, with 8 bases separating them. The CDR3 is 13 amino acids. CDR3 nucleotide sequence: TGTGCCAGCTCACCCTCGTCCGATCAGCCCCAGCATTTT. Protein product: CASSPSSDQPQHF.

The chain couples TRBV15 to TRBJ2-1; D is undetermined. Trimming pared 0 bases from V and 6 bases from J, leaving 15 bases between. CDR3 length: 16 residues. CDR1 is LNHNV and CDR2 is YYDKDF in the germline V gene (reference sequence). The CDR3 sequence: CATSRERLLIPNEQFF. CDR3 sequence (DNA): TGTGCCACCAGCAGAGAGAGGCTTCTGATACCCAATGAGCAGTTCTTC.

In nucleotides, the CDR3 is TGTGCCAGCAGCCGAGCCGAAGGGGCTGGAAACACCATATATTTT. Its protein product is CASSRAEGAGNTIYF. The rearrangement links TRBV6-5 to TRBJ1-3, with D possibly TRBD1 on 5 matching bases. Between the trimmed V and J ends, which lost 6 bases and 2 bases, there was a span of 14 bases. CDR3 length equals 15 residues. Germline V gene data show CDR1 as MNHEY and CDR2 as SVGAGI.

This clone was observed a single time. This chain joins TRBV7-8 and TRBJ1-2, with D perhaps matching TRBD1 (5 bases). Germline V lookup: CDR1 SGHVS, CDR2 FQNEAQ. The CDR3 covers 13 residues. The germline V and J ends were trimmed by 5 bases and 1 base, with 8 bases remaining between them. CDR3 in amino acids: CASSPDSNYGYTF. DNA for the CDR3: TGTGCCAGCAGCCCCGACAGTAACTATGGCTACACCTTC.